These T cell receptor beta chains were read from a single sample in a study of T cell repertoires in cytomegalovirus infection. Using its own MiXCR run on the reads, TCRdb lists one record per CDR3 protein. The sample has fewer than 900,000 distinct CDR3 sequences, 25% to 30% seen once. For these TCRs, the target antigens are not known. The sample consisted of cultured CD8+ T cells from PBMCs, taken from culture after CMV antigen stimulation. The receptors shown here come from a human donor in good health (CMV status not recorded). Some clones in this sample may be carry-over from other donors' samples. CDR3s include the opening cysteine and the closing phenylalanine or tryptophan. Each record gives: V gene, clone size, D gene, J gene, CDR3 DNA, CDR3 protein. D genes are given only for firm matches. Clone size is stated in some rows and not others, as once, few, many or a class when expanded.

v_gene: TRBV6-8; abundance: .; d_gene: TRBD1; j_gene: TRBJ2-7; CDR3nt: TGTGCCAGCAGTTACTCCAAACCTTTACAGGGGCCCACCTACGAGCAGTACTTC; CDR3aa: CASSYSKPLQGPTYEQYF
v_gene: TRBV7-9; abundance: few; d_gene: TRBD1; j_gene: TRBJ1-5; CDR3nt: TGTGCCAGCAGCTCGACAGGGGGCTATCAGCCCCAGCATTTT; CDR3aa: CASSSTGGYQPQHF
v_gene: TRBV5-1; abundance: once; d_gene: TRBD1; j_gene: TRBJ1-1; CDR3nt: TGCGCCAGCAGCTTGGACAGGGGCCTTGAAGCTTTCTTT; CDR3aa: CASSLDRGLEAFF
v_gene: TRBV28; abundance: .; d_gene: .; j_gene: TRBJ2-2; CDR3nt: TGTGCCGCATGCAAGAGGCAGGGGACCGCCAAGAGGGAAACCGGGGAGCTGTTTTTT; CDR3aa: CAACKRQGTAKRETGELFF
v_gene: TRBV6-4; abundance: .; d_gene: .; j_gene: TRBJ2-1; CDR3nt: TGTCCCAGCAGTGTAAGTGGTTCCCGGCACATCCCCGGCAAGGATGAGCAGTTCTTC; CDR3aa: CPSSVSGSRHIPGKDEQFF
v_gene: TRBV29-1; abundance: .; d_gene: .; j_gene: TRBJ2-5; CDR3nt: TGCAGCGTTTTTCCCCCGTACCAAGAGACCCAGTACTTC; CDR3aa: CSVFPPYQETQYF
v_gene: TRBV24-1; abundance: few; d_gene: .; j_gene: TRBJ2-1; CDR3nt: TGTGCCACCAGTGGGACTGGAGCAGACTACAATGAGCAGTTCTTC; CDR3aa: CATSGTGADYNEQFF
v_gene: TRBV12-3/TRBV12-4; abundance: .; d_gene: .; j_gene: TRBJ1-4; CDR3nt: TGTGCCAGCAGACCTCTATTCCTGCCCCTCCGACTCAATGAAAAACTGTTTTTT; CDR3aa: CASRPLFLPLRLNEKLFF
v_gene: TRBV6-2/TRBV6-3; abundance: few; d_gene: TRBD1; j_gene: TRBJ1-5; CDR3nt: TGTGCCAGCAGTTACCCAGGGGGTCAGCCCCAGCATTTT; CDR3aa: CASSYPGGQPQHF
v_gene: TRBV4-3; abundance: .; d_gene: .; j_gene: TRBJ2-3; CDR3nt: TGCGCCAGCAGCCAAGAGCGGTACACAGATACGCAGTATTTT; CDR3aa: CASSQERYTDTQYF
v_gene: TRBV4-1; abundance: few; d_gene: .; j_gene: TRBJ1-6; CDR3nt: TGCGCCAGCAGCCATCCGCGGGGGGACCCGCATTGGTACTCACCCCTCCACTTT; CDR3aa: CASSHPRGDPHWYSPLHF
v_gene: TRBV6-5; abundance: .; d_gene: TRBD1; j_gene: TRBJ1-2; CDR3nt: TGTGCCAGCAGTTTAGGACAGGGGGACGGTGGCTACACCTTC; CDR3aa: CASSLGQGDGGYTF
v_gene: TRBV24-1; abundance: .; d_gene: TRBD1; j_gene: TRBJ2-1; CDR3nt: TGTGCCACCAGTGACGGTGCCACAGGGGGGGAGCAGTTCTTC; CDR3aa: CATSDGATGGEQFF
v_gene: TRBV7-2; abundance: few; d_gene: .; j_gene: TRBJ1-1; CDR3nt: TGTGCCAGCAGCCCAAAGGGGACACTGAACACTGAAGCTTTCTTT; CDR3aa: CASSPKGTLNTEAFF
v_gene: TRBV9; abundance: .; d_gene: TRBD2; j_gene: TRBJ2-1; CDR3nt: TGTGCCAGCAGCACGGGGGGGATAAGTAATGAGCAGTTCTTC; CDR3aa: CASSTGGISNEQFF
v_gene: TRBV5-3; abundance: .; d_gene: .; j_gene: TRBJ1-1; CDR3nt: TGTGCCAGCAGCTTTTATATTGGCTCGAACACTGAAGCTTTCTTT; CDR3aa: CASSFYIGSNTEAFF
v_gene: TRBV6-5; abundance: .; d_gene: .; j_gene: TRBJ1-1; CDR3nt: TGTGCCAGCAACTGGGGCCTCGAAGCTTTCTTT; CDR3aa: CASNWGLEAFF
v_gene: TRBV19; abundance: few; d_gene: .; j_gene: TRBJ1-5; CDR3nt: TGTGCCAGTAGTATAGGGACTGTTTATATGAATCAGCCCCAGCATTTT; CDR3aa: CASSIGTVYMNQPQHF
v_gene: TRBV7-8; abundance: few; d_gene: TRBD2; j_gene: TRBJ2-1; CDR3nt: TGTGCCAGCAGCTTAGGGGGGGGGTACTCCTACAATGAGCAGTTCTTC; CDR3aa: CASSLGGGYSYNEQFF
v_gene: TRBV12-3/TRBV12-4; abundance: few; d_gene: .; j_gene: TRBJ2-1; CDR3nt: TGTGCCAGCAGTTTAGCGGGGTGGCTTACCTACAATGAGCAGTTCTTC; CDR3aa: CASSLAGWLTYNEQFF
v_gene: TRBV7-8; abundance: many; d_gene: .; j_gene: TRBJ2-1; CDR3nt: TGTGCCAGCAGCCCAGTCTCGGACAAAGACAATGAGCAGTTCTTC; CDR3aa: CASSPVSDKDNEQFF
v_gene: TRBV12-3/TRBV12-4; abundance: .; d_gene: TRBD2; j_gene: TRBJ2-7; CDR3nt: TGTGCCAGCAGTTCCTCTAGCGGGGCCTCCTACGAGCAGTACTTC; CDR3aa: CASSSSSGASYEQYF
v_gene: TRBV7-8; abundance: few; d_gene: .; j_gene: TRBJ2-1; CDR3nt: TGTGCCAGCAGCACACTAGGCGGGCCCATGGATGAGCAGTTCTTC; CDR3aa: CASSTLGGPMDEQFF
v_gene: TRBV27; abundance: few; d_gene: .; j_gene: TRBJ1-5; CDR3nt: TGTGCCAGCAGTCCCTCGTCCCCGAATCGGCCCCAGCATTTT; CDR3aa: CASSPSSPNRPQHF
v_gene: TRBV4-1; abundance: .; d_gene: .; j_gene: TRBJ1-2; CDR3nt: TGCGCCAGCAGCCAAGAAACGGGGGGATCAGGGGGCTACACCTTC; CDR3aa: CASSQETGGSGGYTF
v_gene: TRBV15; abundance: few; d_gene: .; j_gene: TRBJ1-5; CDR3nt: TGTGCCACCAGCAGAGTTCCAGGGCAGCCCCAGCATTTT; CDR3aa: CATSRVPGQPQHF
v_gene: TRBV5-8; abundance: .; d_gene: .; j_gene: TRBJ2-1; CDR3nt: TGTGCCAGCAGCTTGGCCACGGGGTGGAATGAGCAGTTCTTC; CDR3aa: CASSLATGWNEQFF
v_gene: TRBV7-6; abundance: few; d_gene: .; j_gene: TRBJ1-5; CDR3nt: TGTGCCAGCAGCGAAAGAACAGGGACGGGCAATCAGCCCCAGCATTTT; CDR3aa: CASSERTGTGNQPQHF
v_gene: TRBV7-4; abundance: few; d_gene: .; j_gene: TRBJ2-2; CDR3nt: TGTGCCAGCAGCTTAGGGTTAACAGCCACCGGGGAGCTGTTTTTT; CDR3aa: CASSLGLTATGELFF
v_gene: TRBV5-1; abundance: .; d_gene: TRBD2; j_gene: TRBJ2-5; CDR3nt: TGCGCCAGCAGCTTGCCATTTAGCGGGGGACCCCAAGAGACCCAGTACTTC; CDR3aa: CASSLPFSGGPQETQYF
v_gene: TRBV5-6; abundance: .; d_gene: .; j_gene: TRBJ1-2; CDR3nt: TGTGCCAGCAGCTGGGTCGCGACTGGCGGCTACACCTTC; CDR3aa: CASSWVATGGYTF
v_gene: TRBV7-9; abundance: .; d_gene: .; j_gene: TRBJ1-4; CDR3nt: TGTGCCAGCAACCAGGCTAATGAAAAACTGTTTTTT; CDR3aa: CASNQANEKLFF
v_gene: TRBV5-6; abundance: .; d_gene: TRBD1; j_gene: TRBJ2-3; CDR3nt: TGTGCCAGCAGCGTCCAGGGGGCATACACAGATACGCAGTATTTT; CDR3aa: CASSVQGAYTDTQYF
v_gene: TRBV6-5; abundance: many; d_gene: TRBD1; j_gene: TRBJ1-2; CDR3nt: TGTGCCAGCAGTCCCGGGACAGGGGGCTACACCTTC; CDR3aa: CASSPGTGGYTF
v_gene: TRBV12-3/TRBV12-4; abundance: .; d_gene: .; j_gene: TRBJ2-4; CDR3nt: TGTGCCAGCACCCTCGCAGGGGTTGCCATTCAGTACTTC; CDR3aa: CASTLAGVAIQYF
v_gene: TRBV7-8; abundance: .; d_gene: .; j_gene: TRBJ2-3; CDR3nt: TGTGCCAGCAGCCAAGAAGACAGCCTCCCCCCAGATACGCAGTATTTT; CDR3aa: CASSQEDSLPPDTQYF
v_gene: TRBV4-1; abundance: .; d_gene: .; j_gene: TRBJ2-7; CDR3nt: TGCGCCAGCAGCCAAGACTCGGGACACCTCTACGAGCAGTACTTC; CDR3aa: CASSQDSGHLYEQYF
v_gene: TRBV27; abundance: .; d_gene: .; j_gene: TRBJ1-3; CDR3nt: TGTGCCAGCCGATCCCCAAGAAACACCATATATTTT; CDR3aa: CASRSPRNTIYF
v_gene: TRBV12-3/TRBV12-4; abundance: .; d_gene: TRBD1; j_gene: TRBJ2-7; CDR3nt: TGTGCCAGCCGGGACAGGGACGAGCAGTACTTC; CDR3aa: CASRDRDEQYF
v_gene: TRBV28; abundance: .; d_gene: .; j_gene: TRBJ2-1; CDR3nt: TGTGCCAGCAGTTTCCCGTGGGGCAGCTCCTACAATGAGCAGTTCTTC; CDR3aa: CASSFPWGSSYNEQFF
v_gene: TRBV7-4; abundance: many; d_gene: TRBD1; j_gene: TRBJ1-3; CDR3nt: TGTGCCAGCCCCAGGGGGCCCACTCGCTCTGGAAACACCATATATTTT; CDR3aa: CASPRGPTRSGNTIYF
v_gene: TRBV7-6; abundance: many; d_gene: .; j_gene: TRBJ2-1; CDR3nt: TGTGCCAGCAGCTTAGGGAAGAACTCCTACAATGAGCAGTTCTTC; CDR3aa: CASSLGKNSYNEQFF
v_gene: TRBV2; abundance: few; d_gene: .; j_gene: TRBJ1-6; CDR3nt: TGTGCCAGCAAGTCTCCTAATTCACCCCTCCACTTT; CDR3aa: CASKSPNSPLHF
v_gene: TRBV7-9; abundance: few; d_gene: .; j_gene: TRBJ1-4; CDR3nt: TGTGCCAGCAGCTTCCCCTTTGCAACTAATGAAAAACTGTTTTTT; CDR3aa: CASSFPFATNEKLFF
v_gene: TRBV6-6; abundance: few; d_gene: .; j_gene: TRBJ1-1; CDR3nt: TGTGCCAGCAGGGTGGGGTTGTCCACTGAAGCTTTCTTT; CDR3aa: CASRVGLSTEAFF
v_gene: TRBV15; abundance: .; d_gene: .; j_gene: TRBJ2-2; CDR3nt: TGTGCCACCAGCAGTCCCAGGGGCGAGACGAACACCGGGGAGCTGTTTTTT; CDR3aa: CATSSPRGETNTGELFF
v_gene: TRBV7-6; abundance: .; d_gene: .; j_gene: TRBJ2-3; CDR3nt: TGTGCCAGCAGCTTCACAGGGGGGGGACCAGATACGCAGTATTTT; CDR3aa: CASSFTGGGPDTQYF
v_gene: TRBV24-1; abundance: .; d_gene: .; j_gene: TRBJ2-2; CDR3nt: TGTGCCACCAGTGCTACCAGGGGGGGAGACGGGGAGCTGTTTTTT; CDR3aa: CATSATRGGDGELFF
v_gene: TRBV2; abundance: .; d_gene: TRBD1; j_gene: TRBJ1-5; CDR3nt: TGTGCCAGCAGCACTCGATCAGACAGGGTGAATCAGCCCCAGCATTTT; CDR3aa: CASSTRSDRVNQPQHF
v_gene: TRBV7-6; abundance: .; d_gene: .; j_gene: TRBJ1-1; CDR3nt: TGTGCCGGCAGCTTGGGAGACAGTTACACTGAAGCTTTCTTT; CDR3aa: CAGSLGDSYTEAFF
v_gene: TRBV10-3; abundance: .; d_gene: .; j_gene: TRBJ1-4; CDR3nt: TGTGCCATCAGTGAGTCGGGGGCCCACGGTGAAAAACTGTTTTTT; CDR3aa: CAISESGAHGEKLFF
v_gene: TRBV7-2; abundance: few; d_gene: .; j_gene: TRBJ1-2; CDR3nt: TGTGCCAGCAGCCAGGCGAGCGGATATGGCTACACCTTC; CDR3aa: CASSQASGYGYTF
v_gene: TRBV29-1; abundance: few; d_gene: .; j_gene: TRBJ1-2; CDR3nt: TGCAGCGTTGTGAATTCTGGCTACACCTTC; CDR3aa: CSVVNSGYTF
v_gene: TRBV7-2; abundance: many; d_gene: .; j_gene: TRBJ2-1; CDR3nt: TGTGCCAGCAGCTTAGCGGAGGTTTGGGTCAATGAGCAGTTCTTC; CDR3aa: CASSLAEVWVNEQFF
v_gene: TRBV7-6; abundance: many; d_gene: .; j_gene: TRBJ1-2; CDR3nt: TGTGCCAGCAGCGCTGACAGTAATGGCTACACCTTC; CDR3aa: CASSADSNGYTF
v_gene: TRBV24-1; abundance: .; d_gene: .; j_gene: TRBJ2-1; CDR3nt: TGTGCCACCAGTTATACCGGGACCAACTACAATGAGCAGTTCTTC; CDR3aa: CATSYTGTNYNEQFF
v_gene: TRBV7-6; abundance: many; d_gene: .; j_gene: TRBJ1-1; CDR3nt: TGTGCCAGCAGCCGCCTGCCAGGGGAGTCAGCTTTCTTT; CDR3aa: CASSRLPGESAFF
v_gene: TRBV15; abundance: .; d_gene: .; j_gene: TRBJ2-2; CDR3nt: TGTGCCACCAGCAGAGATATGAGGGAGCTGTTTTTT; CDR3aa: CATSRDMRELFF